Listed here are 15 T cell receptor beta chains from one sample, sequenced in a study of CD8 T cells in acute hepatitis C reinfection. The sample's time point: naive CD8 control sorted from an acute-time-point sample. Libraries were prepared by immunoSEQ multiplex PCR; TCRdb keeps only in-frame clonotypes and omits some of them. Of 30,000 to 40,000 clones in the sample, approximately 85% were seen once. Sequencing used naive CD8+ T cells from PBMCs. The source is a young woman who spontaneously cleared hepatitis C infection.

In this sample, this clone turned up once. The chain carries TRBV7-6 and TRBJ2-3; 10 positions agree with TRBD1. CDR3 size: 15 residues. Germline V gives CDR1 SGHVS, CDR2 FNYEAQ. With V trimmed by 3 bases and J by 5 bases, 5 bases remained unmatched. CDR3 loop: CASSFRDRGEDTQYF. The CDR3 DNA is TGTGCCAGCAGCTTCCGGGACAGGGGCGAAGATACGCAGTATTTT.

This chain connects TRBV27 to TRBJ2-7; TRBD2 might be the D (5 bases). Germline-derived CDR1 and CDR2 are MNHEY and SMNVEV (reference sequence). Trimming removed 1 base at V and 7 bases at J, with 11 bases between. The CDR3 length is 13 residues. The CDR3 bases are TGTGCCAGCAGTTTATGGCCGGGGAAGGAGCAGTACTTC. As protein: CASSLWPGKEQYF.

The chain has TRBV2 and TRBJ2-1; D possibly corresponds to TRBD1 (5 bases). Germline V lookup: CDR1 SNHLY, CDR2 FYNNEI. The ends were cut back, 3 bases at V and 9 bases at J, with 15 bases in the middle. The CDR3 loop spans 14 amino acids. The CDR3, as DNA: TGTGCCAGCAGTGAGAGACAGAGACCGCCTGAGCAGTTCTTC. Protein: CASSERQRPPEQFF.

This clone was counted a single time. Here the CDR3 reads CASSPGTTSSYEQYF. CDR3 in DNA: TGTGCCAGCTCGCCCGGGACAACGAGCTCCTACGAGCAGTACTTC. This chain joins TRBV18 and TRBJ2-7; maybe TRBD1 (6 bases). Germline CDR1 and CDR2: KGHSH and LQKENI. With 6 bases removed from V and 0 bases from J, the gap between germline ends came to 15 bases. The CDR3 sequence is 15 residues long.

The CDR3 is CASRGQGAYYGYTF. CDR3 nucleotides: TGTGCCAGCAGGGGACAGGGGGCCTACTATGGCTACACCTTC. This sequence joins TRBV2 and TRBJ1-2, with 12 bases identical to TRBD1. Germline CDR1 is SNHLY and CDR2 is FYNNEI. V lost 6 bases to trimming and J lost 3 bases; unmatched junction nucleotides: 2. CDR3 length: 14 residues.

The CDR3 loop is CASNRDSSAFF. The DNA for the CDR3 is TGCGCCAGCAATAGGGACAGTTCAGCTTTCTTT. This chain connects TRBV10-1 to TRBJ1-1; 7 nucleotides match TRBD1. CDR1 and CDR2 from the germline V gene are WNHNN and SYGVQD (reference sequence). V trimming: 7 bases; J trimming: 10 bases; junction bases outside the gene matches: 6. This CDR3 has 11 amino acids.

The chain combines TRBV13 with TRBJ1-2, with D unresolved. Germline-derived CDR1 and CDR2 are PRHDT and FYEKMQ (reference sequence). The CDR3 covers 15 residues. The ends were cut back, 0 bases at V and 0 bases at J, with 8 bases in the middle. DNA for the CDR3: TGTGCCAGCAGCTTAGGAGCTCAAGCTAACTATGGCTACACCTTC. It translates to CASSLGAQANYGYTF.

The rearrangement links TRBV2 to TRBJ1-5, with D perhaps matching TRBD1 (5 bases). Per germline, CDR1 SNHLY and CDR2 FYNNEI. Between the trimmed V and J ends, which lost 0 bases and 6 bases, there was a span of 12 bases. The CDR3 contains 15 residues. CDR3: CASSEARAGSQPQHF. The DNA for the CDR3 is TGTGCCAGCAGTGAAGCGCGGGCAGGGAGTCAGCCCCAGCATTTT.

This clone occurred once. The V call is TRBV5-6, the J call TRBJ2-7; maybe TRBD1 (5 bases). The V and J ends lost 4 bases and 4 bases respectively, with 18 bases between them. Germline CDR1 reads SGHDT; CDR2 reads YYEEEE. The CDR3 is 15 residues long. CDR3 amino acids: CASSTGHTSLYEQYF. CDR3 sequence (DNA): TGTGCCAGCAGCACAGGACACACCTCTCTGTACGAGCAGTACTTC.

The chain combines TRBV5-1 with TRBJ2-2, with D perhaps matching TRBD1 (6 bases). CDR1 SGHRS and CDR2 YFSETQ come from the germline V gene. Trimming stripped 7 bases from V and 2 bases from J, with 15 bases between. This CDR3 is 15 amino acids long. The CDR3 loop reads CASQQGVGNTGELFF. The CDR3 DNA reads TGCGCCAGCCAACAGGGAGTTGGCAACACCGGGGAGCTGTTTTTT.

The chain uses TRBV27 and TRBJ2-1; no clear D gene. Germline V lookup: CDR1 MNHEY, CDR2 SMNVEV (reference sequence). This CDR3 contains 13 residues. V was pared by 2 bases and J by 6 bases, with 8 bases between. The CDR3 is CASSLDSINEQFF. The CDR3 DNA reads TGTGCCAGCAGTTTAGACTCTATCAATGAGCAGTTCTTC.

The chain links TRBV4-1 to TRBJ1-5, with TRBD1 identical over 7 bases. J lost 1 base, V lost 4 bases, and 1 base had no gene match. Germline V gene sequence: CDR1 MGHRA, CDR2 YSYEKL. The CDR3 has 14 amino acids. The CDR3: CASSPGQSNQPQHF. The CDR3 nucleotides read TGCGCCAGCAGCCCGGGACAGAGCAATCAGCCCCAGCATTTT.

V usage is TRBV27 and J usage is TRBJ2-1; D might be TRBD1 or TRBD2, each matching 5 bases. Trimming removed 8 bases at V and 0 bases at J, with 11 bases between. The germline V gene has CDR1 MNHEY and CDR2 SMNVEV (reference sequence). The CDR3 contains 14 residues. The CDR3 region is CASQPGSSYNEQFF. In DNA form, the CDR3 reads TGTGCCAGCCAGCCAGGGAGCTCCTACAATGAGCAGTTCTTC.

CDR3 loop: CASSLDGSLSEQYF. As DNA, the CDR3 is TGCGCCAGCAGCTTGGACGGTTCTCTTTCCGAGCAGTACTTC. This chain links TRBV5-1 with TRBJ2-7, with D unclear. Trimming stripped 0 bases from V and 6 bases from J, with 13 bases between. This CDR3 has 14 amino acids. Germline V CDR1 and CDR2: SGHRS, YFSETQ.

The rearrangement links TRBV7-8 to TRBJ1-1; the D gene is possibly TRBD1 (6 bases). V was cut by 4 bases and J by 4 bases, with 16 bases left in between. The CDR3 has 15 amino acids. Germline V gene data show CDR1 as SGHVS and CDR2 as FQNEAQ. CDR3 in DNA: TGTGCCAGCAGCTACTACTTACAGGGATCCACTGAAGCTTTCTTT. This codes for CASSYYLQGSTEAFF.